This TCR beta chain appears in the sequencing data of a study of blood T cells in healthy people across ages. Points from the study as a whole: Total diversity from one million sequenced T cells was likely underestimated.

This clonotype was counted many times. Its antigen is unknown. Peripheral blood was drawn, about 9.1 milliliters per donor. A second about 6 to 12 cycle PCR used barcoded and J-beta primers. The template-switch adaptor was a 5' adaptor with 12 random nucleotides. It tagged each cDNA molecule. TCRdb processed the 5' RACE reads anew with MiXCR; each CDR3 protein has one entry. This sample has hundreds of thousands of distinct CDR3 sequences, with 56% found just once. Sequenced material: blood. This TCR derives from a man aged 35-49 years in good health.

DNA for the CDR3: TGTGCCAGCAGTTTCGGCAGCGCCCCTTGGCCCCAGCATTTT. This sequence encodes CASSFGSAPWPQHF. The chain joins TRBV27 to TRBJ1-5; D uncertain. Germline V gene data show CDR1 as MNHEY and CDR2 as SMNVEV (reference sequence). This CDR3 contains 14 residues. Trimming took 3 bases from V and 9 from J, leaving 15 bases between them.